The 24 T cell receptor beta chains reported below all come from one sample, sequenced in a study of identical twins. TCRdb reanalysed the 5' RACE reads using MiXCR and keeps one entry per CDR3 protein. The table has about 490,000 distinct CDR3 sequences, about 16% seen once. The data were also submitted as part of a second study, on yellow fever vaccine responses in identical twins.

Sequenced: CD4+ T cells sorted from blood. The receptor source for this set is a woman under 30 in good health.

This clonotype was observed a handful of times. J is TRBJ2-2 and V is TRBV10-1; 8 bases line up with TRBD1. CDR1 is WNHNN, CDR2 SYGVQD, per germline (reference sequence). The CDR3 sequence is 14 residues long. The V and J ends lost 10 bases and 5 bases, in that order; junction bases with no gene match: 9. The CDR3 protein is CATRRGQATGELFF. CDR3 sequence (DNA): TGCGCCACCCGGAGGGGACAGGCTACCGGGGAGCTGTTTTTT.

In DNA form, the CDR3 reads TGTGCCAGCAGCGCGATAGATAAAAACGGTGGGTTCTTC. Protein: CASSAIDKNGGFF. This chain joins TRBV7-8 and TRBJ2-1; D gene uncertain. In germline, CDR1 is SGHVS, CDR2 FQNEAQ. V lost 5 bases, J lost 15 bases, and 20 bases lay in between. The CDR3 totals 13 residues. Filled out from reference TRBV7-8 and TRBJ2-1, the complete variable domain reads GAGVSQSPRYKVAKRGQDVALRCDPISGHVSLFWYQQALGQGPEFLTYFQNEAQLDKSGLPSDRFFAERPEGSVSTLKIQRTQQEDSAVYLCASSAIDKNGGFFGPGTRLTVL.

This clonotype turned up a few times. V is TRBV20-1 and J is TRBJ2-7; TRBD2 aligns across 8 bases. The CDR3 spans 15 residues. J lost 0 bases, V lost 2 bases, and 6 bases had no gene match. CDR1 and CDR2 from the germline V gene are DFQATT and SNEGSKA (reference sequence). The CDR3 loop reads CSARPSGPTSYEQYF. CDR3 DNA: TGCAGTGCTAGACCTAGCGGGCCGACCTCCTACGAGCAGTACTTC.

The chain is built from TRBV5-6 and TRBJ2-7; D is undetermined. Germline CDR1 SGHDT, CDR2 YYEEEE. Trimming stripped 2 bases from V and 3 bases from J, with 9 bases between. This CDR3 has 13 amino acids. The CDR3 spells CASSFDTDYEQYV. CDR3 sequence (DNA): TGTGCCAGCAGCTTCGACACGGACTACGAGCAGTACGTC.

The chain couples TRBV2 to TRBJ2-7; the D gene is possibly TRBD1 (6 bases). Trimming cost V 4 bases and J 13 bases, with 14 bases left between them. Germline V lookup: CDR1 SNHLY, CDR2 FYNNEI. The CDR3 loop spans 11 amino acids. The CDR3 is CASSAGTSNYV. In DNA, the CDR3 is TGTGCCAGCAGTGCCGGGACAAGTAATTACGTC.

The V gene is TRBV21-1, the J gene TRBJ2-5. TRBV21-1 is classified as a pseudogene. The CDR3 is 15 amino acids. The CDR3 is CASSKVPDPRKTQYF. As DNA, the CDR3 is TGTGCCAGCAGCAAAGTCCCCGACCCAAGGAAGACCCAGTACTTC.

This clonotype has more than one count but fewer than ten. The chain carries TRBV12-3 or TRBV12-4 and TRBJ2-5; 8 nucleotides align to TRBD2. The V segment lost 4 bases and the J segment 12 bases; nucleotides outside the gene matches: 10. CDR3 size: 13 residues. CDR3: CASSSPPLAGKYF. As DNA, the CDR3 is TGTGCCAGCAGTTCCCCTCCATTAGCGGGGAAGTACTTC.

The chain carries TRBV29-1 and TRBJ2-1; TRBD2 is a possible D gene (5 bases). CDR1 is SQVTM, CDR2 ANQGSEA, per germline. The CDR3 has 16 amino acids. The ends were cut back, 6 bases at V and 9 bases at J, with 27 bases in the middle. In DNA form, the CDR3 reads TGCAGCGTCGACGATCGGGGTGGGATTGGAGTAGGTGAGCAGTTCTTC. Its protein is CSVDDRGGIGVGEQFF.

The CDR3 coding sequence is TGTGCCAGCAGCCAAGAAACGGGAGCGACGAACACCGGGGAGCTGTTTTTT. Its protein product is CASSQETGATNTGELFF. The chain employs TRBV14 and TRBJ2-2, with TRBD2 as a possible D gene (6 bases). The CDR3 sequence is 17 residues long. Trimming cost V 0 bases and J 0 bases, with 11 bases left between them. From germline, CDR1 is SGHDN and CDR2 FVKESK.

In its sample, this clonotype was seen a few times. This chain uses TRBV6-1 with TRBJ2-7; 7 bases are shared with TRBD1. The CDR3 consists of 15 residues. V trimming: 5 bases; J trimming: 4 bases; junction bases outside the gene matches: 11. From germline, CDR1 is MNHNS and CDR2 SASEGT. This CDR3 is CASSSYRGIRYEQYF. In DNA, the CDR3 is TGTGCCAGCAGTAGCTACAGGGGAATTAGATACGAGCAGTACTTC.

The chain joins TRBV28 to TRBJ2-1; possible D gene TRBD2, 5 bases. V gave up 5 bases and J gave up 3 bases, with 17 bases separating them. In germline, CDR1 is MDHEN, CDR2 SYDVKM. This CDR3 is 16 amino acids long. CDR3 sequence reads: CASSTRGTIFYNEQFF. CDR3 nucleotide sequence: TGTGCCAGCAGTACTAGAGGCACAATTTTCTACAATGAGCAGTTCTTC.

This clonotype was counted between two and nine times. The chain is built from TRBV5-5 and TRBJ2-2; D remains unclear. Deletions cut 2 bases from V and 6 bases from J, with 14 bases between. The CDR3 consists of 15 residues. Germline V CDR1 and CDR2: SGHKS, YYEKEE (reference sequence). DNA of the CDR3: TGTGCCAGCAGCTTAGGAAGTAGCTTCCCCGGGGAGCTGTTTTTT. As protein: CASSLGSSFPGELFF.

The J gene is TRBJ2-7, the V gene TRBV12-3 or TRBV12-4; TRBD1 agrees at 9 bases. The CDR3 has 15 residues. After removal of 3 bases from V and 0 bases from J, the junction contained 3 bases not matched to a gene. DNA for the CDR3: TGTGCCAGCAGTTTCGGGACAGGGAGCTCCTACGAGCAGTACGTC. It specifies CASSFGTGSSYEQYV.

J is TRBJ2-5 and V is TRBV7-2; 13 bases are a match to TRBD2. J was trimmed by 0 bases and V by 5 bases; bases with no gene match: 3. The CDR3 runs 16 residues. The germline gives CDR1 SGHTA, CDR2 FQGNSA. The chain's CDR3 is CASSPGLAGNQETQYF. CDR3 DNA sequence: TGTGCCAGCAGCCCGGGACTAGCGGGGAACCAAGAGACCCAGTACTTC. Full variable domain (missing parts from reference TRBV7-2 and TRBJ2-5): GAGVSQSPSNKVTEKGKDVELRCDPISGHTALYWYRQSLGQGLEFLIYFQGNSAPDKSGLPSDRFSAERTGGSVSTLTIQRTQQEDSAVYLCASSPGLAGNQETQYFGPGTRLLVL.

This sequence joins TRBV11-2 and TRBJ2-7, with D perhaps matching TRBD2 (6 bases). The CDR3 loop spans 14 amino acids. V was clipped by 5 bases and J by 0 bases, with 11 bases between them. CDR1 is SGHAT and CDR2 is FQNNGV in the germline V gene. The CDR3 region is CASSQTGLSYEQYF. CDR3 sequence (DNA): TGTGCCAGCAGCCAAACGGGACTCTCCTACGAGCAGTACTTC. Filled out from reference TRBV11-2 and TRBJ2-7, the complete variable domain reads EAGVAQSPRYKIIEKRQSVAFWCNPISGHATLYWYQQILGQGPKLLIQFQNNGVVDDSQLPKDRFSAERLKGVDSTLKIQPAKLEDSAVYLCASSQTGLSYEQYFGPGTRLTVT.

There are many counts of this clonotype. This CDR3 is CASSYLGTQYF. The CDR3 nucleotides are TGTGCCAGCAGTTACCTGGGGACCCAGTACTTC. V usage is TRBV6-5 and J usage is TRBJ2-5; D is uncertain. The germline V and J ends were trimmed by 2 bases and 7 bases, with 5 bases remaining between them. Germline V gene sequence: CDR1 MNHEY, CDR2 SVGAGI. CDR3 length: 11 residues.

The gene calls are TRBV7-9 and TRBJ2-2; 9 positions match TRBD1. With V trimmed by 0 bases and J by 7 bases, 6 bases remained unmatched. In germline, CDR1 is SEHNR, CDR2 FQNEAQ (reference sequence). There are 16 residues in the CDR3. The CDR3 DNA follows: TGTGCCAGCAGCTTAGCTCCGGGACAGGGCCTCGGGGAGCTGTTTTTT. Translation: CASSLAPGQGLGELFF.

This clonotype was picked up a small number of times. J is TRBJ2-1 and V is TRBV7-2; D perhaps matches TRBD2 (5 bases). The germline V and J ends were trimmed by 3 bases and 12 bases, with 21 bases remaining between them. The CDR3 runs to 15 residues. From germline, CDR1 is SGHTA and CDR2 FQGNSA. The CDR3 loop reads CASSLSRSGYAGQFF. Here the CDR3 DNA reads TGTGCCAGCAGCTTGTCGCGATCCGGCTACGCGGGGCAGTTCTTC.

The table lists this clonotype with a few counts. This chain joins TRBV15 and TRBJ1-1, with D possibly matching TRBD1 (5 bases). The CDR3 is made up of 17 amino acids. Germline V gene lookup returns CDR1 LNHNV and CDR2 YYDKDF (reference sequence). The V and J ends lost 0 bases and 1 base respectively, with 15 bases between them. CDR3 residues: CATSRDGSTVKNTEAFF. CDR3 bases: TGTGCCACCAGCAGAGATGGTTCGACAGTGAAGAACACTGAAGCTTTCTTT.

This clonotype came up a few times. The rearrangement joins TRBV28 to TRBJ2-7; 16 bases agree with TRBD2. In germline, CDR1 is MDHEN, CDR2 SYDVKM. Trimming cost V 5 bases and J 3 bases; bases outside gene matches: 7. CDR3 length: 17 residues. CDR3 residues: CASSATGTSGRVYEQYF. For the CDR3, the DNA is TGTGCCAGCAGTGCCACCGGGACTAGCGGGAGGGTCTACGAGCAGTACTTC.

This chain links TRBV2 with TRBJ2-3; maybe TRBD2 (5 bases). CDR3 length equals 16 residues. The V and J ends lost 2 bases and 0 bases respectively, with 12 bases between them. The germline V gene has CDR1 SNHLY and CDR2 FYNNEI. DNA of the CDR3: TGTGCCAGCAGTGAAATGGCGGGCTTTAGCACAGATACGCAGTATTTT. Translated, it gives CASSEMAGFSTDTQYF.

J is TRBJ2-7 and V is TRBV10-2, with 11 positions matching TRBD2. CDR3 length: 13 amino acids. Germline assignment: CDR1 WSHSY and CDR2 SAAADI. V shed 2 bases and J 7 bases; nucleotides not matched to a gene: 1. The CDR3 here is CASSETSGGEQYV. The CDR3 DNA reads TGCGCCAGCAGTGAGACTAGCGGGGGAGAGCAGTACGTC.

The CDR3 nucleotides read TGCAGTGCCAGGGGCCAGTCTGTGGAAAAACTGTTTTTT. This translates into CSARGQSVEKLFF. The chain uses TRBV20-1 and TRBJ1-4, with D possibly TRBD1 on 6 matching bases. Germline V CDR1 and CDR2: DFQATT, SNEGSKA (reference sequence). V shed 6 bases and J shed 8 bases, with 16 bases lying between them. The CDR3 is made up of 13 amino acids.

This sequence joins TRBV28 and TRBJ1-6, with 8 nucleotides matching TRBD1. The CDR3 covers 14 residues. Germline CDR1 MDHEN, CDR2 SYDVKM. V lost 5 bases, J lost 7 bases, and 4 bases stayed unmatched. CDR3 region: CASSKGQANSPLHF. The CDR3, as DNA: TGTGCCAGCAGTAAGGGACAGGCAAATTCACCCCTCCACTTT. The full variable domain, in which reference TRBV28 and TRBJ1-6 provide the parts outside the CDR3, is DVKVTQSSRYLVKRTGEKVFLECVQDMDHENMFWYRQDPGLGLRLIYFSYDVKMKEKGDIPEGYSVSREKKERFSLILESASTNQTSMYLCASSKGQANSPLHFGNGTRLTVT.